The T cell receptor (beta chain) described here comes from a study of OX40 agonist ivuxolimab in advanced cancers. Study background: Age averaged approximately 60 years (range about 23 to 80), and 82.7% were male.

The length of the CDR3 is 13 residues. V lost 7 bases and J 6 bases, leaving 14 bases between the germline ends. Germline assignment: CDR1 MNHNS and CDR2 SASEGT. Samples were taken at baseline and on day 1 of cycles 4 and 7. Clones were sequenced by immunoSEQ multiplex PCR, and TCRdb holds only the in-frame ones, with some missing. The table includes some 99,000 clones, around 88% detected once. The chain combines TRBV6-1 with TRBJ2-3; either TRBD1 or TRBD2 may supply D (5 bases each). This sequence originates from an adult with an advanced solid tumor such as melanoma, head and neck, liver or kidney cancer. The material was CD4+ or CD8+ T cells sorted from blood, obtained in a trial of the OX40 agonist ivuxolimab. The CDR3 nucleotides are TGTGCCAGCACCCGAGGGGATCGGGATACGCAGTATTTT. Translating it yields CASTRGDRDTQYF.